This T cell receptor beta chain was recovered during a study of T cell responses to AZD1222 COVID-19 vaccine (dated by TCRdb to the early 2020s). Turning to the overall study: AZD1222 recipients with second doses at about 4 weeks or about 12 weeks were pooled, because spike-specific TCR depth and breadth did not differ between schedules. A total of 240 or so trial participants underwent TCR sequencing, of whom 200 to 220 had received two doses of AZD1222 and around 25 had received two doses of the MenACWY control vaccine. Enrollment into the trials was organized by age into subgroups of 18-55, 56-69 and 70-plus years, and those subgroups contained roughly 160, 29 and 62 TCR-sequenced participants, respectively. Overall study results and their limits: No day 14 peak-response samples were available, so repertoires were characterized only after the peak T cell response. In the small 56-69-year group, the increase in depth fell short of significance, most likely because of low power. Conclusions about previously exposed vaccinees are limited, since just a handful of AZD1222 recipients were seropositive for SARS-CoV-2 at baseline. The vaccine-associated CD4 TCRs covered the entire spike protein, and the dominant responses fell in regions 160-218 and 743-854. After two AZD1222 doses, spike-specific TCR breadth and depth were significantly higher than at day 0 and than in MenACWY recipients. Nearly half of unique spike-specific TCRs reportedly recognized epitopes outside regions mutated in the B.1.351 and B.1.1.7 variants. Most participants were white British and females outnumbered males, and the authors suggested that clonal diversity may have been underestimated.

This specimen's time point label, per the study, means: baseline before first vaccination. Samples from vaccinated people were obtained from the UK trials COV001 and COV002, which included a single-blind randomized controlled phase 2/3 trial of AZD1222 (ChAdOx1 nCoV-19) in healthy adults. For TCRbeta chain sequencing, PBMC samples were collected from trial participants at day 0 and at day 28 after the second dose. The CDR3 regions of human TCRbeta chains were analyzed by immunosequencing. In the original analysis: Repertoire TCRs were matched against a reference library of SARS-CoV-2-specific TCRs generated with the MIRA antigen-specificity platform. Breadth meant the fraction of unique TCRs that were SARS-CoV-2-associated, whereas depth meant the fraction of total T cells that were SARS-CoV-2-associated. Using the MIRA data, each spike-specific TCR was assigned both to the spike region to which the TCR was reactive and to a CD4 or CD8 class. Log10-transformed breadth and depth values were compared by one-way ANOVA with Sidak's multiple comparisons tests. As stored in TCRdb, this immuneACCESS dataset retains in-frame rearrangements with V and J assigned. A fraction of the clones does not appear; measured against another copy, unresolved V genes explain less than half of the discrepancy, and the remainder lacks a known reason. V and J calls plus clone size are reproduced from that table; the DNA served to infer D and trimming. The sample contains about 67,000 clones, 84% of them found a single time. Around 20% of the sample is in the top ten clones.

A distance of 9 bases separates the germline ends of V and J, which lose 3 bases and 3 bases respectively. Counted from cysteine to phenylalanine, this CDR3 has 13 amino acids. The only DNA kept is the CDR3, 39 bases in frame from the first base. The germline V gene (reference sequence) gives CDR1 as GTSNPN and CDR2 as SVGIG. Worth noting for this clone: It has no known antigen specificity. Base qualities are not provided; no much larger clone lies one nucleotide away.

The receptor comes from an adult in good health. Here the sequenced sample was peripheral blood, taken on day 0 of AZD1222 vaccination. The chain was built from TRBV30 and TRBJ1-5; the D gene cannot be named for sure. DNA sequence: TGTGCCTGGAGCCTTCAGGCCAATCAGCCCCAGCATTTT. Its amino acids are CAWSLQANQPQHF.